The 22 T cell receptor beta chains below were found in one sample sequenced in a study of response to subunit inactivated influenza vaccine. In TCRdb, the RT-PCR reads were re-called with MiXCR into one record per CDR3 protein. The table lists roughly 160,000 distinct CDR3 sequences, about a tenth of them singletons. This material consisted of non-naive T cells sorted from PBMCs, taken roughly 47 days after vaccination. Receptors originate from a man between 50 and 59 years old who received an inactivated influenza vaccine.

This chain connects TRBV7-8 to TRBJ1-1; TRBD1 aligns across 8 bases. V lost 1 base to trimming and J lost 3 bases; unmatched junction nucleotides: 4. Per germline, CDR1 SGHVS and CDR2 FQNEAQ. The CDR3 loop spans 15 amino acids. The CDR3: CASSLVPGQDTEAFF. In DNA, the CDR3 is TGTGCCAGCAGCTTAGTTCCGGGACAGGACACTGAAGCTTTCTTT. The entire variable domain, with the rest obtained from reference TRBV7-8 and TRBJ1-1, is as follows: GAGVSQSPRYKVAKRGQDVALRCDPISGHVSLFWYQQALGQGPEFLTYFQNEAQLDKSGLPSDRFFAERPEGSVSTLKIQRTQQEDSAVYLCASSLVPGQDTEAFFGQGTRLTVV.

The rearrangement links TRBV5-6 to TRBJ2-6; D may be TRBD1 (5 bases). This CDR3 has 16 amino acids. Trimming took 0 bases from V and 2 from J, leaving 9 bases between them. Germline CDR1 reads SGHDT; CDR2 reads YYEEEE. The CDR3 region is CASSLALGAGANVLTF. CDR3 nucleotides: TGTGCCAGCAGCTTGGCTTTAGGGGCTGGGGCCAACGTCCTGACTTTC.

A word on this clonotype: A much larger clonotype is one base distant, so this may be a read error. V and J are TRBV24-1 and TRBJ1-5; no firm D call. CDR1 KGHDR and CDR2 SFDVKD come from the germline V gene. The CDR3 runs 13 residues. The CDR3 loop reads CATISQVNQPRHF. CDR3 bases: TGTGCCACCATTTCTCAAGTAAATCAGCCCCGGCATTTT.

This clonotype has more than one count but fewer than ten. The chain employs TRBV3-1 and TRBJ2-3; TRBD2 aligns across 12 bases. V was pared by 4 bases and J by 5 bases, with 1 base of the junction left unmatched. Germline lookup yields CDR1 LGHDT and CDR2 YNNKEL (reference sequence). CDR3 size: 14 residues. CDR3 in DNA: TGTGCCAGCAGCCCGGGACTAGCGGGAGATACGCAGTATTTT. This translates into CASSPGLAGDTQYF.

This clonotype was picked up a small number of times. The chain combines TRBV30 with TRBJ2-1; tentative D call: TRBD1 (7 bases). The CDR3 runs to 12 residues. Germline V CDR1 and CDR2: GTSNPN, SVGIG (reference sequence). V was trimmed by 4 bases and J by 10 bases, leaving 14 bases between them. This CDR3 reads CAWTGGGREQFF. In nucleotides, the CDR3 is TGTGCCTGGACAGGGGGAGGACGGGAGCAGTTCTTC.

This clonotype was found a few times. This chain connects TRBV15 to TRBJ1-4, with a possible D match to TRBD1 (6 bases). The CDR3 loop spans 13 amino acids. The V gene's germline CDR1 is LNHNV and CDR2 YYDKDF (reference sequence). Trimming left V 5 bases short and J 7 bases short, with 11 bases between. In DNA form, the CDR3 reads TGTGCCACCAGCCGGGACATTGGTGAAAAACTGTTTTTT. It encodes CATSRDIGEKLFF.

This clonotype has at least ten counts. The genes are TRBV7-9 and TRBJ2-3, with 13 bases identical to TRBD2. Trimming took 4 bases from V and 3 from J; bases not matched to a gene: 4. The CDR3 length is 16 residues. Germline lookup yields CDR1 SEHNR and CDR2 FQNEAQ (reference sequence). The CDR3 reads CASSSSLAGGTDTQYF. DNA of the CDR3: TGTGCCAGCAGCTCATCACTAGCGGGGGGGACAGATACGCAGTATTTT. Together with reference TRBV7-9 and TRBJ2-3, the CDR3 gives the full variable domain: DTGVSQNPRHKITKRGQNVTFRCDPISEHNRLYWYRQTLGQGPEFLTYFQNEAQLEKSRLLSDRFSAERPKGSFSTLEIQRTEQGDSAMYLCASSSSLAGGTDTQYFGPGTRLTVL.

In its sample, this clonotype was seen a few times. V usage is TRBV19 and J usage is TRBJ2-1, with D unresolved. Trimming removed 6 bases at V and 6 bases at J, with 15 bases between. Germline V gives CDR1 LNHDA, CDR2 SQIVND (reference sequence). The CDR3 loop spans 14 amino acids. This CDR3 is CASSQGKDLNEQFF. Written as DNA, the CDR3 is TGTGCCAGTAGCCAAGGAAAGGACCTCAATGAGCAGTTCTTC.

This clonotype was counted only a few times. This chain links TRBV20-1 with TRBJ2-5; unclear D gene. The CDR3 is 14 amino acids. From germline, CDR1 is DFQATT and CDR2 SNEGSKA (reference sequence). V lost 1 base to trimming and J lost 5 bases, with 14 bases between them. The CDR3 reads CSARVYHVRETQYF. The CDR3 DNA is TGCAGTGCTAGAGTTTACCACGTGAGGGAGACCCAGTACTTC.

CDR3 sequence: CASSYDYSGANVLTF. CDR3 nucleotide sequence: TGTGCCAGCAGTTACGACTACTCTGGGGCCAACGTCCTGACTTTC. The genes are TRBV6-2 or TRBV6-3 and TRBJ2-6; a possible D gene is TRBD2 (5 bases). Per the germline V gene, CDR1 is MNHEY and CDR2 is SVGEGT. The CDR3 runs to 15 residues. V was pared by 2 bases and J by 0 bases, with 5 bases between.

This clonotype occurred a few times. The genes are TRBV4-1 and TRBJ2-5; 9 positions match TRBD1. J was trimmed by 4 bases and V by 2 bases; bases with no gene match: 8. The germline CDR1 and CDR2 sequences are MGHRA and YSYEKL. This CDR3 is 16 amino acids long. The CDR3 is CASSQLPGQGGETQYF. The CDR3 region has the DNA TGCGCCAGCAGCCAATTGCCGGGACAGGGAGGAGAGACCCAGTACTTC.

This clonotype came up a few times. V and J are TRBV5-1 and TRBJ1-1; tentative D call: TRBD1 (6 bases). There are 14 residues in the CDR3. CDR1 is SGHRS and CDR2 is YFSETQ in the germline V gene. V gave up 0 bases and J gave up 6 bases, with 12 bases separating them. CDR3 sequence (DNA): TGCGCCAGCAGCTTGGAACCACAGGGATCTGAAGCTTTCTTT. This encodes CASSLEPQGSEAFF.

The chain is built from TRBV6-2 or TRBV6-3 and TRBJ2-4; tentatively, D is TRBD2 (5 bases). V was clipped by 5 bases and J by 0 bases, with 17 bases between them. Germline CDR1 reads MNHEY; CDR2 reads SVGEGT. The CDR3 has 17 amino acids. The CDR3, as DNA: TGTGCCAGCAGTACCCCCCCGGAGGATCTAGCCAAAAACATTCAGTACTTC. Residues: CASSTPPEDLAKNIQYF.

V gene TRBV5-4 combines with J gene TRBJ2-6, with D uncertain. This CDR3 has 16 residues. The germline gives CDR1 SGHNT, CDR2 YYREEE (reference sequence). Between the trimmed V and J ends, which lost 0 bases and 0 bases, there was a span of 7 bases. CDR3 region: CASSLGSNSGANVLTF. The CDR3 DNA sequence: TGTGCCAGCAGCTTGGGGTCCAACTCTGGGGCCAACGTCCTGACTTTC.

Only a few counts were recorded for this clonotype. J is TRBJ2-3 and V is TRBV4-3, with a tentative D call TRBD2 (6 bases). Germline-derived CDR1 and CDR2 are LGHNA and YSLEER. V gave up 1 base and J gave up 4 bases, with 12 bases separating them. This CDR3 region has 15 residues. The CDR3 loop is CASSQAVGGPDTQYF. The CDR3 DNA is TGCGCCAGCAGCCAAGCTGTGGGGGGACCAGATACGCAGTATTTT.

The genes are TRBV11-2 and TRBJ2-2, with 9 nucleotides matching TRBD2. Germline CDR1 SGHAT, CDR2 FQNNGV. The CDR3 consists of 18 residues. V trimming: 5 bases; J trimming: 7 bases; junction bases outside the gene matches: 17. CDR3 region: CASSPSGGAGGYSGELFF. The CDR3 DNA reads TGTGCCAGCAGCCCCTCAGGTGGGGCGGGGGGGTACAGCGGGGAGCTGTTTTTT.

This clonotype was counted a few times. V usage is TRBV4-2 and J usage is TRBJ2-1; possibly TRBD1 or TRBD2 for D (5 bases each). Germline assignment: CDR1 LGHNA and CDR2 YNFKEQ. Trimming took 5 bases from V and 1 from J, leaving 12 bases between them. The CDR3 extends over 15 amino acids. The CDR3 sequence is CASSGGTSSYNEQFF. For the CDR3, the DNA is TGTGCCAGCAGCGGTGGGACGTCATCCTACAATGAGCAGTTCTTC.

This clonotype showed up just a few times. The V gene is TRBV14, the J gene TRBJ2-5, with TRBD1 matching 7 bases. J gave up 3 bases and V 0 bases, and 10 bases lay outside the gene matches. CDR3 size: 17 residues. The germline V gene has CDR1 SGHDN and CDR2 FVKESK. DNA of the CDR3: TGTGCCAGCAGCCAAGATTACCGTATACAGGGGAAAGAGACCCAGTACTTC. Translating gives CASSQDYRIQGKETQYF.

V is TRBV20-1 and J is TRBJ2-1, with 13 bases fitting TRBD2. The V and J ends lost 0 bases and 0 bases, in that order; junction bases with no gene match: 8. The CDR3 is 19 residues long. CDR1 and CDR2 (germline): DFQATT, SNEGSKA (reference sequence). As DNA, the CDR3 is TGCAGTGCTAGAGAGAGACTAGCGGGGGGCCTTAGCTCCTACAATGAGCAGTTCTTC. Its translation is CSARERLAGGLSSYNEQFF.

This clonotype was seen at least ten times. The chain recombines TRBV11-2 with TRBJ1-2, with 9 bases matching TRBD1. V trimming: 5 bases; J trimming: 8 bases; junction bases outside the gene matches: 12. Germline V gene lookup returns CDR1 SGHAT and CDR2 FQNNGV. CDR3 size: 15 residues. The CDR3 spells CASSRNRGRMRGYTF. The CDR3, as DNA: TGTGCCAGCAGCCGCAACAGGGGGCGCATGAGGGGCTACACCTTC.

This clonotype was counted many times. As DNA, the CDR3 is TGTGCCAGCAGTAACACCGGGGAGCTGTTTTTT. Translation gives CASSNTGELFF. This chain joins TRBV6-2 or TRBV6-3 and TRBJ2-2, with D hard to call. Germline CDR1 is MNHEY and CDR2 is SVGEGT. CDR3 length: 11 residues. Deletions cut 5 bases from V and 2 bases from J, with 0 bases between.

This clonotype came up a few times. The genes are TRBV12-3 or TRBV12-4 and TRBJ2-3; tentative D call: TRBD2 (6 bases). The CDR3 has 16 residues. The V end was cut by 7 bases, the J end by 4 bases, with 21 bases between. CDR3 coding DNA: TGTGCCAGCACCCTCTCTGGGGGGAGTGAGGCAGATACGCAGTATTTT. Translation gives CASTLSGGSEADTQYF.